The 19 T cell receptor beta chains given below trace back to one sample, sequenced in a study of cytomegalovirus exposure and HLA in healthy donors. In the PCR, 60 Vbeta and 13 Jbeta primers were used. Repertoires were generated with immunoSEQ multiplex PCR, while TCRdb's copy carries only in-frame clones and drops some. The sample holds roughly 80,000 clones, under 80% seen once. Sequences were obtained from PBMCs. These receptors were collected from a man between 60 and 75 years old in good health and CMV-seropositive.

The CDR3 DNA sequence: TGCGCCAGCAGCCAAGCCCCGGGACTAGCGGGAGTTAATGAGCAGTTCTTC. It is translated as CASSQAPGLAGVNEQFF. The chain carries TRBV4-1 and TRBJ2-1, with 14 bases fitting TRBD2. The germline V gene encodes CDR1 MGHRA and CDR2 YSYEKL. This CDR3 has 17 residues. Unmatched junction bases numbered 6, after V lost 1 base and J lost 7 bases.

This clone was counted only a few times. This chain links TRBV18 with TRBJ2-1; 7 bases fit TRBD1. The V segment lost 3 bases and the J segment 4 bases; nucleotides outside the gene matches: 12. The CDR3 has 17 amino acids. The V gene's germline CDR1 is KGHSH and CDR2 LQKENI. The CDR3 DNA sequence: TGTGCCAGCTCACCTGCACGGAACAGGGGCGGTTACAATGAGCAGTTCTTC. It encodes CASSPARNRGGYNEQFF.

The chain couples TRBV28 to TRBJ2-7, with D hard to call. CDR3 length: 12 residues. The germline V gene has CDR1 MDHEN and CDR2 SYDVKM. V shed 7 bases and J shed 6 bases, with 13 bases lying between them. For the CDR3, the DNA is TGTGCCAGCAACCCCCAGAGGAGCGAGCAGTACTTC. Its translation is CASNPQRSEQYF.

This clone was recorded once. In nucleotides, the CDR3 is TGTGCCAGCAGCACCCGGGACAGGGGGGTTGAGAACACTGAAGCTTTCTTT. Encoded protein: CASSTRDRGVENTEAFF. The chain couples TRBV7-9 to TRBJ1-1; 11 positions agree with TRBD1. With V trimmed by 5 bases and J by 1 base, 9 bases remained unmatched. From germline, CDR1 is SEHNR and CDR2 FQNEAQ (reference sequence). The CDR3 contains 17 residues. The complete variable domain, with remaining parts taken from reference TRBV7-9 and TRBJ1-1, reads DTGVSQNPRHKITKRGQNVTFRCDPISEHNRLYWYRQTLGQGPEFLTYFQNEAQLEKSRLLSDRFSAERPKGSFSTLEIQRTEQGDSAMYLCASSTRDRGVENTEAFFGQGTRLTVV.

There are a few counts of this clone. This rearrangement joins TRBV4-1 to TRBJ2-5; the match to TRBD1 covers 9 bases. Germline values: CDR1 MGHRA, CDR2 YSYEKL. V shed 0 bases, J shed 5 bases, and the junction held 10 bases outside the gene matches. The CDR3 is 17 residues long. The CDR3: CASSQDWDRERVETQYF. The CDR3 DNA sequence: TGCGCCAGCAGCCAAGATTGGGACAGGGAGAGGGTGGAGACCCAGTACTTC.

This clone has just a few counts. This rearrangement joins TRBV11-2 to TRBJ2-1; D is undetermined. CDR3 length equals 13 residues. Trimming cost V 3 bases and J 7 bases, with 10 bases left between them. Germline V CDR1 and CDR2: SGHAT, FQNNGV. Here the CDR3 DNA reads TGTGCCAGCAGCTTCGCCCCAGGTAATGAGCAGTTCTTC. Residues: CASSFAPGNEQFF.

The CDR3 spells CASSKKELSRTSGNPLDYEQYF. The DNA of the CDR3 is TGTGCCAGCAGCAAAAAGGAGTTATCCCGGACTAGCGGAAACCCCCTGGACTACGAGCAGTACTTC. The chain employs TRBV21-1 and TRBJ2-7; TRBD2 is the table's D call and was not checked against the DNA. TRBV21-1 represents a pseudogene. The length of the CDR3 is 22 residues.

V and J are TRBV7-3 and TRBJ2-3; tentatively, D is TRBD1 (5 bases). Germline V gene sequence: CDR1 SGHTA, CDR2 FQGTGA. CDR3 length equals 15 residues. V lost 1 base, J lost 0 bases, and 8 bases lay in between. The CDR3 loop reads CASSLIGQSTDTQYF. The CDR3 DNA reads as TGTGCCAGCAGCTTAATTGGACAAAGCACAGATACGCAGTATTTT.

This chain uses TRBV30 with TRBJ2-4; 8 nucleotides line up with TRBD1. CDR1 is GTSNPN, CDR2 SVGIG, per germline (reference sequence). The CDR3 is 17 amino acids. V gave up 1 base and J gave up 6 bases; unmatched junction bases: 14. DNA of the CDR3: TGTGCCTGGAGTGGACAGGGGACCAAAAGGGTGGGAAACATTCAGTACTTC. Translated: CAWSGQGTKRVGNIQYF.

This clone appeared a few times. V gene TRBV18 combines with J gene TRBJ2-7, with TRBD1 as a possible D gene (7 bases). The CDR3 runs 14 residues. The germline V gene has CDR1 KGHSH and CDR2 LQKENI. The V end lost 3 bases, the J end lost 5 bases, and 14 bases lay between the germline ends. DNA of the CDR3: TGTGCCAGCTCACCTTCCAGGGGGGCACACGAGCAGTACTTC. Translating gives CASSPSRGAHEQYF.

The J gene is TRBJ2-5, the V gene TRBV7-9; 12 nucleotides match TRBD2. V gave up 5 bases and J gave up 4 bases; unmatched junction bases: 5. Germline V CDR1 and CDR2: SEHNR, FQNEAQ (reference sequence). The CDR3 contains 15 residues. CDR3 residues: CASSRLAGAPETQYF. In DNA form, the CDR3 reads TGTGCCAGCAGCCGACTAGCGGGAGCCCCAGAGACCCAGTACTTC.

V usage is TRBV10-3 and J usage is TRBJ1-5; D is uncertain. Germline V gene lookup returns CDR1 ENHRY and CDR2 SYGVKD. V lost 5 bases and J lost 7, with 12 bases in between. The CDR3 loop spans 13 amino acids. The CDR3 loop is CAISTPGGQPQHF. CDR3 coding DNA: TGTGCCATCAGTACGCCAGGTGGGCAGCCCCAGCATTTT.

J is TRBJ2-5 and V is TRBV11-3; 9 bases are shared with TRBD1. CDR1 is SGHNT, CDR2 YENEEA, per germline. The junction had 7 bases not matched to a gene; V was cut back by 4 bases and J by 1 base. This CDR3 contains 16 residues. CDR3 sequence: CASSYSSGQGQETQYF. The CDR3 coding sequence is TGTGCCAGCAGCTACTCTTCGGGACAGGGCCAAGAGACCCAGTACTTC.

V is TRBV2 and J is TRBJ1-5, with 7 bases that match TRBD1. Per the germline V gene, CDR1 is SNHLY and CDR2 is FYNNEI. The CDR3 is made up of 15 amino acids. Trimming removed 5 bases from V and 5 bases from J; junction bases left unmatched: 9. This CDR3 is CASSSGTVSYQPQHF. The DNA of the CDR3 is TGTGCCAGCAGTTCCGGGACAGTATCCTATCAGCCCCAGCATTTT. Filled out from reference TRBV2 and TRBJ1-5, the complete variable domain reads EPEVTQTPSHQVTQMGQEVILRCVPISNHLYFYWYRQILGQKVEFLVSFYNNEISEKSEIFDDQFSVERPDGSNFTLKIRSTKLEDSAMYFCASSSGTVSYQPQHFGDGTRLSIL.

This clone was detected only once. The chain uses TRBV6-6 and TRBJ2-1; TRBD1 matches 8 bases. Germline V gives CDR1 MNHNY, CDR2 SVGAGI (reference sequence). The V segment lost 6 bases and the J segment 2 bases; nucleotides outside the gene matches: 6. CDR3 size: 15 residues. Here the CDR3 DNA reads TGTGCCAGCAGCCCCGGGACAGGAGCCTACAATGAGCAGTTCTTC. Encoded protein: CASSPGTGAYNEQFF.

This clone came up a few times. The chain is built from TRBV6-6 and TRBJ2-5, with 7 bases aligning to TRBD1. This CDR3 comprises 16 residues. The V gene end was trimmed by 5 bases and the J gene end by 5 bases; junction bases not matched to a gene: 14. Germline V gene sequence: CDR1 MNHNY, CDR2 SVGAGI (reference sequence). CDR3 protein: CASSKWDSRTSETQYF. CDR3 nucleotide sequence: TGTGCCAGCAGTAAGTGGGACAGTCGAACCTCCGAGACCCAGTACTTC.

The chain carries TRBV19 and TRBJ2-1; TRBD2 is a possible D gene (7 bases). CDR1 is LNHDA and CDR2 is SQIVND in the germline V gene (reference sequence). Between the trimmed V and J ends, which lost 6 bases and 0 bases, there was a span of 15 bases. The CDR3 consists of 16 residues. This CDR3 reads CASSQPGGPSYNEQFF. In nucleotides, the CDR3 is TGTGCCAGTAGCCAACCCGGGGGGCCCTCCTACAATGAGCAGTTCTTC. The whole variable domain, remainder taken from reference TRBV19 and TRBJ2-1, is DGGITQSPKYLFRKEGQNVTLSCEQNLNHDAMYWYRQDPGQGLRLIYYSQIVNDFQKGDIAEGYSVSREKKESFPLTVTSAQKNPTAFYLCASSQPGGPSYNEQFFGPGTRLTVL.

This sequence joins TRBV5-1 and TRBJ2-4; weak D call: TRBD1 (6 bases). Deletions cut 3 bases from V and 8 bases from J, with 30 bases between. The CDR3 totals 19 residues. Germline V gene sequence: CDR1 SGHRS, CDR2 YFSETQ. The CDR3 bases are TGCGCCAGCAGCTCGCCTTCCTCGGCAGGGGCCGGCAGAAAAGACATTCAGTACTTC. Protein sequence: CASSSPSSAGAGRKDIQYF. The entire variable domain, with the rest obtained from reference TRBV5-1 and TRBJ2-4, is as follows: KAGVTQTPRYLIKTRGQQVTLSCSPISGHRSVSWYQQTPGQGLQFLFEYFSETQRNKGNFPGRFSGRQFSNSRSEMNVSTLELGDSALYLCASSSPSSAGAGRKDIQYFGAGTRLSVL.

This chain connects TRBV5-1 to TRBJ2-5; tentatively, D is TRBD1 (6 bases). Trimming cost V 0 bases and J 2 bases, with 8 bases left between them. CDR1 and CDR2 (germline): SGHRS, YFSETQ. The CDR3 is made up of 14 amino acids. The CDR3: CASSLAGEQETQYF. DNA of the CDR3: TGCGCCAGCAGCTTGGCAGGGGAACAAGAGACCCAGTACTTC.